This passage covers 20 T cell receptor beta chains from one sample sequenced in a study of CD8+CD57+ T cells in acquired aplastic anemia. The template for TCR beta VDJ and CDR3 sequence profiling was genomic DNA. TCRdb redid the calling of the reads with MiXCR, one entry per CDR3 protein. This repertoire shows roughly 190,000 distinct CDR3 sequences, approximately 49% found once; its top ten account for 16%. Sequenced material: sorted CD4+, CD8+, or CD8+CD57+ T cells (not recorded which) from PBMCs. The receptors were gathered from a human donor in good health, serving as a control.

This clonotype was picked up many times. V usage is TRBV7-2 and J usage is TRBJ1-2; tentatively, D is TRBD1 (6 bases). Germline V gene data show CDR1 as SGHTA and CDR2 as FQGNSA. The CDR3 consists of 14 residues. Between the trimmed V and J ends, which lost 3 bases and 6 bases, there was a span of 14 bases. The CDR3 coding sequence is TGTGCCAGCAGCTTTTATAAGGCAGGGGATGGCTACACCTTC. Translated, it gives CASSFYKAGDGYTF.

The J gene is TRBJ1-6, the V gene TRBV19; a weak D match, TRBD1 (5 bases). The germline V gene has CDR1 LNHDA and CDR2 SQIVND (reference sequence). V was shortened by 3 bases and J by 7 bases, with 7 bases between the two germline ends. CDR3 length: 13 amino acids. CDR3 nucleotides: TGTGCCAGTAGTATTAGGACAAATTCACCCCTCCACTTT. This encodes CASSIRTNSPLHF.

This clonotype appeared many times. J is TRBJ1-1 and V is TRBV5-5; D is undetermined. Trimming took off 3 bases at V and 5 bases at J, with 14 bases between the two ends. The CDR3 is made up of 14 amino acids. The germline gives CDR1 SGHKS, CDR2 YYEKEE (reference sequence). The CDR3 DNA is TGTGCCAGCAGCTCGAGGAAATCGGGGACTGAAGCTTTCTTT. This translates into CASSSRKSGTEAFF.

There are many counts of this clonotype. This chain joins TRBV5-1 and TRBJ2-3; D uncertain. The CDR3 contains 14 residues. The germline V gene has CDR1 SGHRS and CDR2 YFSETQ. Trimming took off 0 bases at V and 1 base at J, with 6 bases between the two ends. For the CDR3, the DNA is TGCGCCAGCAGCTTGGTGCCGGGCACAGATACGCAGTATTTT. This encodes CASSLVPGTDTQYF. The full variable domain, its missing parts supplied by reference TRBV5-1 and TRBJ2-3, is KAGVTQTPRYLIKTRGQQVTLSCSPISGHRSVSWYQQTPGQGLQFLFEYFSETQRNKGNFPGRFSGRQFSNSRSEMNVSTLELGDSALYLCASSLVPGTDTQYFGPGTRLTVL.

This clonotype was observed at least ten times. This chain connects TRBV29-1 to TRBJ1-4; a weak D match, TRBD1 (5 bases). CDR1 SQVTM and CDR2 ANQGSEA come from the germline V gene. Trimming pared 2 bases from V and 4 bases from J, leaving 14 bases between. The CDR3 loop spans 15 amino acids. The CDR3, as DNA: TGCAGCGTTGAACTGGCCGTCGACAGTAATGAAAAACTGTTTTTT. It encodes CSVELAVDSNEKLFF.

This clonotype was picked up many times. The genes are TRBV2 and TRBJ1-1; TRBD1 is a possible D gene (6 bases). V dropped 6 bases and J dropped 5 bases, with 16 bases sitting between them. Germline V gives CDR1 SNHLY, CDR2 FYNNEI. This CDR3 comprises 14 residues. CDR3 sequence: CASRAAGVGTEAFF. CDR3 nucleotides: TGTGCCAGCAGAGCCGCAGGGGTCGGGACTGAAGCTTTCTTT.

V gene TRBV25-1 combines with J gene TRBJ2-3; TRBD2 is a possible D gene (6 bases). Trimming removed 5 bases at V and 5 bases at J, with 8 bases between. CDR1 is MGHDK, CDR2 SYGVNS, per germline. CDR3 size: 12 residues. The DNA for the CDR3 is TGTGCCAGCAGTCCGACTAGAGATACGCAGTATTTT. Its translation is CASSPTRDTQYF.

The rearrangement uses TRBV4-3 and TRBJ1-1; D is possibly TRBD1 (6 bases). This CDR3 spans 13 amino acids. Germline CDR1 and CDR2: LGHNA and YSLEER. Deletions cut 8 bases from V and 5 bases from J, with 15 bases between. The CDR3 loop is CASAYGGQTEAFF. For the CDR3, the DNA is TGCGCCAGCGCCTACGGGGGGCAGACTGAAGCTTTCTTT.

Note on this clonotype: This clone may be a read error of a much larger clone one base away. The chain uses TRBV10-3 and TRBJ2-5; 7 nucleotides align to TRBD1. Germline V gene lookup returns CDR1 ENHRY and CDR2 SYGVKD. The CDR3 consists of 16 residues. With 3 bases clipped from V and 1 base from J, the junction kept 8 bases outside the gene matches. CDR3 sequence reads: CAISEGDRVIQETQYF. The CDR3 DNA follows: TGTGCCATCAGTGAAGGAGACAGGGTCATCCAAGAGACCCAGTACTTC.

At least ten counts were recorded for this clonotype. The chain couples TRBV19 to TRBJ1-1; 8 bases are a match to TRBD1. The J segment lost 10 bases and the V segment lost 1 base, leaving 11 bases of the junction unmatched. Germline lookup yields CDR1 LNHDA and CDR2 SQIVND (reference sequence). This CDR3 is 15 amino acids long. The CDR3, as DNA: TGTGCCAGTAGTATAGCCTGGGACAGGCCAAGGGCAGCTTTCTTT. It specifies CASSIAWDRPRAAFF.

This clonotype was counted a single time. The chain has TRBV15 and TRBJ2-5, with TRBD1 identical over 11 bases. In germline, CDR1 is LNHNV, CDR2 YYDKDF (reference sequence). V lost 5 bases to trimming and J lost 3 bases; unmatched junction nucleotides: 2. This CDR3 comprises 14 residues. As DNA, the CDR3 is TGTGCCACCAGCGGACAGGGGGCGGAAGAGACCCAGTACTTC. It translates to CATSGQGAEETQYF.

The rearrangement uses TRBV5-6 and TRBJ1-1; TRBD1 aligns across 10 bases. The CDR3 is made up of 17 amino acids. Germline V lookup: CDR1 SGHDT, CDR2 YYEEEE. After removal of 0 bases from V and 5 bases from J, the junction contained 10 bases not matched to a gene. CDR3 sequence: CASSLVGTGVGGTEAFF. The CDR3, as DNA: TGTGCCAGCAGCTTGGTCGGGACAGGGGTCGGGGGGACTGAAGCTTTCTTT. Complete variable domain (other parts from reference TRBV5-6 and TRBJ1-1): DAGVTQSPTHLIKTRGQQVTLRCSPKSGHDTVSWYQQALGQGPQFIFQYYEEEERQRGNFPDRFSGHQFPNYSSELNVNALLLGDSALYLCASSLVGTGVGGTEAFFGQGTRLTVV.

To note about this clonotype: At one end, the junction sequence differs from germline, possibly due to a read error. The chain couples TRBV7-7 to TRBJ2-7; 10 nucleotides match TRBD2. This CDR3 has 14 amino acids. Per germline, CDR1 SSHAT and CDR2 FNYEAQ (reference sequence). The CDR3 sequence is CASSLLLAGLEQYF. The CDR3 DNA is TGTGCTAGCAGCTTATTACTAGCGGGACTCGAGCAGTACTTC.

The chain recombines TRBV5-8 with TRBJ2-2, with TRBD1 identical over 9 bases. The CDR3 is 15 residues long. After removal of 7 bases from V and 7 bases from J, the junction contained 11 bases not matched to a gene. CDR1 and CDR2 (germline): SGHTS, YDEGEE. In DNA form, the CDR3 reads TGTGCCAGCTCAGATCCGGGACAGGGTGACGGGGAGCTGTTTTTT. Amino acid sequence: CASSDPGQGDGELFF. Supplemented by reference TRBV5-8 and TRBJ2-2, the full variable domain reads EAGVTQSPTHLIKTRGQQATLRCSPISGHTSVYWYQQALGLGLQFLLWYDEGEERNRGNFPPRFSGRQFPNYSSELNVNALELEDSALYLCASSDPGQGDGELFFGEGSRLTVL.

The table lists this clonotype with a count of one. At one end the junction does not follow the germline gene, possibly because of a read error. This sequence joins TRBV7-6 and TRBJ2-1, with 10 bases aligning to TRBD2. Germline V lookup: CDR1 SGHVS, CDR2 FNYEAQ. This CDR3 is 14 amino acids long. The CDR3 bases are TGTGCCAGCAGCTGGACTAGCGGAACCAATGCGCAGTTCTTC. Amino acid sequence: CASSWTSGTNAQFF.

This clonotype occurred many times. V usage is TRBV19 and J usage is TRBJ2-3, with a tentative D call TRBD1 (5 bases). Germline CDR1 and CDR2: LNHDA and SQIVND (reference sequence). Deletions cut 1 base from V and 2 bases from J, with 13 bases between. This CDR3 spans 16 amino acids. CDR3 region: CASSIGRARPTDTQYF. The CDR3 DNA reads TGTGCCAGTAGTATAGGCAGGGCCCGTCCCACAGATACGCAGTATTTT.

The CDR3 region has the DNA TGTGCCAGCAGCGCGGGACAGGTTGGCTATGGCTACACCTTC. Translated, it gives CASSAGQVGYGYTF. The chain employs TRBV9 and TRBJ1-2; 8 bases match TRBD1. CDR1 and CDR2 (germline): SGDLS, YYNGEE. V shed 3 bases, J shed 4 bases, and the junction held 5 bases outside the gene matches. CDR3 length: 14 amino acids. Combining the CDR3 with reference TRBV9 and TRBJ1-2 gives the whole variable domain DSGVTQTPKHLITATGQRVTLRCSPRSGDLSVYWYQQSLDQGLQFLIQYYNGEERAKGNILERFSAQQFPDLHSELNLSSLELGDSALYFCASSAGQVGYGYTFGSGTRLTVV.

This chain joins TRBV10-3 and TRBJ2-2, with D perhaps TRBD1 (6 bases). CDR1 and CDR2 from the germline V gene are ENHRY and SYGVKD. CDR3 size: 14 residues. V was clipped by 10 bases and J by 6 bases, with 18 bases between them. CDR3: CASTDTGHAGELFF. For the CDR3, the DNA is TGTGCCAGCACCGACACAGGGCACGCCGGGGAGCTGTTTTTT.

This clonotype showed up many times. The chain is built from TRBV5-1 and TRBJ2-7; unclear D gene. With 0 bases removed from V and 4 bases from J, the gap between germline ends came to 8 bases. This CDR3 has 13 amino acids. Germline V gene lookup returns CDR1 SGHRS and CDR2 YFSETQ. CDR3 amino acids: CASSLDGVYEQYF. The CDR3 coding sequence is TGCGCCAGCAGCTTGGATGGGGTTTACGAGCAGTACTTC.

The chain recombines TRBV5-6 with TRBJ2-1; tentatively, D is TRBD2 (5 bases). Germline V gives CDR1 SGHDT, CDR2 YYEEEE. The V and J ends lost 1 base and 10 bases respectively, with 12 bases between them. The length of the CDR3 is 13 residues. CDR3 sequence (DNA): TGTGCCAGCAGCTTGTCCTTTCGCGGGGAGCAGTTCTTC. Protein product: CASSLSFRGEQFF.